This T cell receptor (beta chain) came from a study of T cells expressing NK-cell markers. Background on the study: The authors derived TCR beta repertoires from sorted CD3+CD56+NKG2C+, CD3+CD56+NKG2C- and CD3+CD56-NKG2C+ T cells. The eight sequenced donors comprised seven who were HCMV-seropositive and one who was seronegative. General study findings and limits: Certain NKG2C+ T cell clones were expanded, and their HCMV specificity remained unclear. The CD3+CD56-NKG2C+ fraction of a handful of donors was also led by these clonotypes.

TCRdb reanalyzed the 5' RACE reads, giving one entry per CDR3 protein sequence and no DNA. Its listing shows 550,000 or so distinct CDR3 sequences. The CDR3 extends over 15 amino acids. Germline CDR1 SGHRS, CDR2 YFSETQ. Details on this clonotype: The antigen is unknown.

Source material: blood T cells: a sorted CD56 or NKG2C T cell subset, CD4+ or CD8+ T cells, or bulk PBMC T cells (not recorded which). The chain is built from TRBV5-1 and TRBJ2-3. This clonotype was obtained from a man aged 18 to 30 in good health. CDR3 loop: CASSLVRSDTDTQYF.